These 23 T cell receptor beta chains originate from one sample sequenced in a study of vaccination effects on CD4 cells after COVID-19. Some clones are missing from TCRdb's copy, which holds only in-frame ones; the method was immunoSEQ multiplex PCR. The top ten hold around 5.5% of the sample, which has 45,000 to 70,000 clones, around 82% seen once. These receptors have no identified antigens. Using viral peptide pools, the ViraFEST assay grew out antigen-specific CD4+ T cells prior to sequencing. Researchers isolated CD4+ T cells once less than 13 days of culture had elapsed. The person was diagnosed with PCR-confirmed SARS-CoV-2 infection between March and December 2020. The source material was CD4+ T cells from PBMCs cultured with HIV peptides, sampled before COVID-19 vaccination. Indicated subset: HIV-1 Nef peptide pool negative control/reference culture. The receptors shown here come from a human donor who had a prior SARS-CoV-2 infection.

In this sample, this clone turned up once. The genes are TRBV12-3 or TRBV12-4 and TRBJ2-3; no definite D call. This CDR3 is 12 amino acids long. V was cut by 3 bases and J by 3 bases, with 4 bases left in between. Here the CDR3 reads CASSFYTDTQYF. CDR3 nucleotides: TGTGCCAGCAGTTTTTATACAGATACGCAGTATTTT.

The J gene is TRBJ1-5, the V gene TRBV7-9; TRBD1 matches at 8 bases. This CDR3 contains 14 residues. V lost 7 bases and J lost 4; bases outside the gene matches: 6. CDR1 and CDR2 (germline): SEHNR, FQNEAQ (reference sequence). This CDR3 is CASTAGGENQPQHF. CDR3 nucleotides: TGTGCCAGCACCGCAGGGGGCGAGAATCAGCCCCAGCATTTT.

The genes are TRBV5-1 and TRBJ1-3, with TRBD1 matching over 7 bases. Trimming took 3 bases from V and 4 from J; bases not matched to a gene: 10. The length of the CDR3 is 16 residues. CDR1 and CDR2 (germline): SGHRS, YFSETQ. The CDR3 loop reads CASSSGSTGVGNTIYF. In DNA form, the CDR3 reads TGCGCCAGCAGCTCTGGTAGTACAGGGGTCGGAAACACCATATATTTT.

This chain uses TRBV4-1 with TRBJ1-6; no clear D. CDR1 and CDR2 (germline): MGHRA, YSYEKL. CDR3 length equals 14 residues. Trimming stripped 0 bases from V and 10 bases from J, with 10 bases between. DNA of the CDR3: TGCGCCAGCAGCCAAGACTACGCCACATCACCCCTCCACTTT. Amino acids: CASSQDYATSPLHF.

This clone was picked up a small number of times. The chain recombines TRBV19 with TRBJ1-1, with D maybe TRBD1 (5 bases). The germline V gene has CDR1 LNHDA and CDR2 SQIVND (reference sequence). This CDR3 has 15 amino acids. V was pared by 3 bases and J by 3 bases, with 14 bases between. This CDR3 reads CASSIAGRWDTEAFF. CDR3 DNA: TGTGCCAGTAGTATCGCAGGGCGGTGGGACACTGAAGCTTTCTTT.

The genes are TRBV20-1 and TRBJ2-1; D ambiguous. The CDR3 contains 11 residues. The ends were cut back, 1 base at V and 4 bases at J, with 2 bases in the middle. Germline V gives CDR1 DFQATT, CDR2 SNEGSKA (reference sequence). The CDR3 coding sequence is TGCAGTGCTAGAGGGTACAATGAGCAGTTCTTC. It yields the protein CSARGYNEQFF.

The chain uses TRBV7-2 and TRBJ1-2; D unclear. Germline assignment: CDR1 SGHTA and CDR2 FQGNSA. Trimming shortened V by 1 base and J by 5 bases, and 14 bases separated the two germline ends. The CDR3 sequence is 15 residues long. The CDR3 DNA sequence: TGTGCCAGCAGCTTAGGTAGTCCCTCCACTTATGGCTACACCTTC. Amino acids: CASSLGSPSTYGYTF. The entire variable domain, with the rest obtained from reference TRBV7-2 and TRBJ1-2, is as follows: GAGVSQSPSNKVTEKGKDVELRCDPISGHTALYWYRQSLGQGLEFLIYFQGNSAPDKSGLPSDRFSAERTGGSVSTLTIQRTQQEDSAVYLCASSLGSPSTYGYTFGSGTRLTVV.

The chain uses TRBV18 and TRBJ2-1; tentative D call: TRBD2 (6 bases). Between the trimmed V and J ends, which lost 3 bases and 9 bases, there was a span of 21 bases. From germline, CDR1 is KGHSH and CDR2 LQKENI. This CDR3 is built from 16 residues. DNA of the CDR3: TGTGCCAGCTCACCGCCTTCTGCGGGGCTCGAAGGTGAGCAGTTCTTC. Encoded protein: CASSPPSAGLEGEQFF.

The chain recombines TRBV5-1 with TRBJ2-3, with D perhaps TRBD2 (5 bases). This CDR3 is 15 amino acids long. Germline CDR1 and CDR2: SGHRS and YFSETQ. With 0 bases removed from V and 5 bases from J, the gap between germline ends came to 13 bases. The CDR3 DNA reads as TGCGCCAGCAGCTTGGCATCGCTAGCAGGAGATACGCAGTATTTT. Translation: CASSLASLAGDTQYF.

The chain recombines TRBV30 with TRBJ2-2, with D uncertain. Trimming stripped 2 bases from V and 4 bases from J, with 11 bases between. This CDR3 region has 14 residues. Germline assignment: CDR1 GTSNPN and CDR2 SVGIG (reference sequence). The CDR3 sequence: CAWSPGVTTGELFF. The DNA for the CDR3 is TGTGCCTGGAGTCCCGGTGTGACCACCGGGGAGCTGTTTTTT.

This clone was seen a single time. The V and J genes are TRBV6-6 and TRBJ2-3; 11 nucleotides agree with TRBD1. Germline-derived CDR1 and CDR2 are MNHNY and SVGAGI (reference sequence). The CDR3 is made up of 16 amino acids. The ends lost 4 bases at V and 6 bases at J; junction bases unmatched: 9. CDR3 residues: CASSWGTGGIGDTQYF. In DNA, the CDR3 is TGTGCCAGCAGTTGGGGGACAGGGGGTATTGGGGATACGCAGTATTTT.

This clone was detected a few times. CDR3 sequence: CASSFVAYLNEQFF. Written as DNA, the CDR3 is TGTGCCAGCAGCTTTGTAGCGTACTTAAATGAGCAGTTCTTC. The rearrangement links TRBV11-3 to TRBJ2-1; D perhaps matches TRBD2 (5 bases). Germline V gene lookup returns CDR1 SGHNT and CDR2 YENEEA. CDR3 size: 14 residues. V lost 3 bases to trimming and J lost 7 bases, with 13 bases between them. The full variable domain, its missing parts supplied by reference TRBV11-3 and TRBJ2-1, is EAGVVQSPRYKIIEKKQPVAFWCNPISGHNTLYWYLQNLGQGPELLIRYENEEAVDDSQLPKDRFSAERLKGVDSTLKIQPAELGDSAVYLCASSFVAYLNEQFFGPGTRLTVL.

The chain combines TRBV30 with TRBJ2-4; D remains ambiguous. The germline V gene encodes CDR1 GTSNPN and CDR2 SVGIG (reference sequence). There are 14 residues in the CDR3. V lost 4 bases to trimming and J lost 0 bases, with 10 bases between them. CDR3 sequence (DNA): TGTGCCTGGAAGGAGAACCTAGCCAAAAACATTCAGTACTTC. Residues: CAWKENLAKNIQYF.

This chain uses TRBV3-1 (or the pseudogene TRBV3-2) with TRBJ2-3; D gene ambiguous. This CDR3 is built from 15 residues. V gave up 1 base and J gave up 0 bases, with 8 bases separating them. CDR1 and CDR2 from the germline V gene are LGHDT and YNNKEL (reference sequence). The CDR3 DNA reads TGTGCCAGCAGCCAAGTTCCTTGGAGCACAGATACGCAGTATTTT. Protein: CASSQVPWSTDTQYF.

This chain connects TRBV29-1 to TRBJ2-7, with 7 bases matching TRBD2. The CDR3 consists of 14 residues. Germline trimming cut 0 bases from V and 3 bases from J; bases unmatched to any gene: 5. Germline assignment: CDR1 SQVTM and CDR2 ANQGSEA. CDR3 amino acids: CSVEDPQRGYEQYF. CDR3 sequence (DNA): TGCAGCGTTGAAGATCCCCAGCGGGGCTACGAGCAGTACTTC.

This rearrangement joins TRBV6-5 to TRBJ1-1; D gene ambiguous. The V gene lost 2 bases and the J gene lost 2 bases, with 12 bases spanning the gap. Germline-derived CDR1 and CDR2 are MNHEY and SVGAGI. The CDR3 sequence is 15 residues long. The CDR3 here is CASSYRTGSNTEAFF. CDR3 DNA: TGTGCCAGCAGTTACCGGACGGGTTCCAACACTGAAGCTTTCTTT.

The CDR3 here is CASSLGRGVVTDTQYF. In nucleotides, the CDR3 is TGTGCCAGCAGCTTAGGGCGGGGGGTAGTCACAGATACGCAGTATTTT. The V and J genes are TRBV7-2 and TRBJ2-3; 8 nucleotides match TRBD2. Per the germline V gene, CDR1 is SGHTA and CDR2 is FQGNSA. The CDR3 extends over 16 amino acids. V was pared by 1 base and J by 2 bases, with 5 bases of the junction left unmatched.

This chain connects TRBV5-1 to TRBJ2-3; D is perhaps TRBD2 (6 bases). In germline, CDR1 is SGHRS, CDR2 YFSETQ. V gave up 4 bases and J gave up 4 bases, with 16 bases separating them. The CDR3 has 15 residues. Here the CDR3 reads CASSLGPGGADTQYF. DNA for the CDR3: TGCGCCAGCAGCCTGGGACCAGGAGGGGCAGATACGCAGTATTTT.

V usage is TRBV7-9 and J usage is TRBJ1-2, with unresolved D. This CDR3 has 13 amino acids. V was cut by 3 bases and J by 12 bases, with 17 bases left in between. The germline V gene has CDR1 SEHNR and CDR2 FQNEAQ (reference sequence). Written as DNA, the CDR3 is TGTGCCAGCAGCTTCATGGGCTCAACCATCGACACCTTC. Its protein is CASSFMGSTIDTF.

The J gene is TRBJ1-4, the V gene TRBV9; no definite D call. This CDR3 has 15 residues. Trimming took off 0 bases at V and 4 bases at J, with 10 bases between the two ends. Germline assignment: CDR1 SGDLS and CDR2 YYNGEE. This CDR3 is CASSVGTALNEKLFF. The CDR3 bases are TGTGCCAGCAGCGTAGGGACGGCACTTAATGAAAAACTGTTTTTT.

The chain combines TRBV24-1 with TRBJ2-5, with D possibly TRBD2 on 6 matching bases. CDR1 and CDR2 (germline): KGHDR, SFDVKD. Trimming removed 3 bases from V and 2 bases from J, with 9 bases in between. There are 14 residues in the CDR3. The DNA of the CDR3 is TGTGCCACCAGTGATCCTAGCGTACAAGAGACCCAGTACTTC. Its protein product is CATSDPSVQETQYF.

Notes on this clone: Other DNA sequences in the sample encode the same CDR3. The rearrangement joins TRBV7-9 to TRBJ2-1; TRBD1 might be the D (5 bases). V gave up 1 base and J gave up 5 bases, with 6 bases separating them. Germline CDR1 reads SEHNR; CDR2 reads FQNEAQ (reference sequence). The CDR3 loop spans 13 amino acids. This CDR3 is CASSLGQNNEQFF. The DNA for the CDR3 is TGTGCCAGCAGCTTAGGACAGAACAATGAGCAGTTCTTC.

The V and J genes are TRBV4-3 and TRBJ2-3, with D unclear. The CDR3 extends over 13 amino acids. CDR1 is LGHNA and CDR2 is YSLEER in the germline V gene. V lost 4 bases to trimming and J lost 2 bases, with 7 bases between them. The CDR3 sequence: CASSPVLTDTQYF. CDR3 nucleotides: TGCGCCAGCAGCCCTGTCCTCACAGATACGCAGTATTTT.